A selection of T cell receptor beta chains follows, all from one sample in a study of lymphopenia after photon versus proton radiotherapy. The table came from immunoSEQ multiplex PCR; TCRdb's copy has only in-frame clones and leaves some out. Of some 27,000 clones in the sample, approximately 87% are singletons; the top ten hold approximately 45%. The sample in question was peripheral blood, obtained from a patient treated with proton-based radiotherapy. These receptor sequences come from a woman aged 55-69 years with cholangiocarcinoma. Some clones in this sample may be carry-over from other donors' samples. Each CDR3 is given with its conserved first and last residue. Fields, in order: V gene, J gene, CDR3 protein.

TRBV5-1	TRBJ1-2	CASSLGPGNYGYTF
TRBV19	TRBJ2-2	CASSIGLAGGAGELFF
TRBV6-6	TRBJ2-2	CASSVLVGAGELFF
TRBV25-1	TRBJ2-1	CASSEPRGGSYNEQFF
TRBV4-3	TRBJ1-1	CASSHTLTMNTEAFF
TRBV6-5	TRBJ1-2	CASRPTATGRGYTF
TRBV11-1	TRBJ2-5	CASNHRDRGEETQYF
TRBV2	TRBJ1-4	CASSDQGKKLFF
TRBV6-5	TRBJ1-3	CASSYSTGLTGNTIYF
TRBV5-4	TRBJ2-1	CASSNAGDNYNEQFF
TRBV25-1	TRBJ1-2	CASSETRDREPPNYGYTF
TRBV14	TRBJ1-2	CASSQGARDFYGYTF
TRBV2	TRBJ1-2	CASGGDDYGYTF
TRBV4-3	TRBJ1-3	CASSQIWGDGNTIYF
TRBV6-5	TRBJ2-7	CASSYAWTSGFYEQYF
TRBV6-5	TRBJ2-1	CASSYKPGGVYNEQFF
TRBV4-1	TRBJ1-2	CASSDNRDRGSYGYTF
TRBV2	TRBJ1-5	CASSAVPGSNQPQHF
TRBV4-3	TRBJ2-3	CASSQDKAVYTDTQYF
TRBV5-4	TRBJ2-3	CASSITSGGTDTQYF
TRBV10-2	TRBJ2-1	CASSAVRQVRWQFF
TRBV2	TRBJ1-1	CASTGQPTERSFF
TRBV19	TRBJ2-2	CASSMRLLNTGELFF
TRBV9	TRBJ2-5	CASSVGTAQETQYF
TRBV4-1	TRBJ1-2	CASSQVGRSSANYGYTF
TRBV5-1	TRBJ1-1	CASSPSNTEAFF
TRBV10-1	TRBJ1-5	CASSETGSNQPQHF
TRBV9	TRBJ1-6	CASSVGGGGLERSPLHF
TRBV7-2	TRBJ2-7	CASSLVIRGSREQYF
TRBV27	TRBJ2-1	CASSFNRLTYNEQFF
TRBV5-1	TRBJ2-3	CASSLGLAESTDTQYF
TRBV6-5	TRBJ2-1	CASSKTRVEQFF
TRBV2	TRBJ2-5	CASSGLEGETQYF
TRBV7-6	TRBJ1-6	CASSLDPLWSSYNSPLHF
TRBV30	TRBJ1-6	CAWSGGVGVVPLHF